These T cell receptor beta chains were read from a single sample in a study of T cells expressing NK-cell markers. Each CDR3 protein gets one entry in TCRdb, which reprocessed the 5' RACE reads and gives no DNA. The sample holds hundreds of thousands of distinct CDR3 sequences. The specimen was blood T cells: a sorted CD56 or NKG2C T cell subset, CD4+ or CD8+ T cells, or bulk PBMC T cells (not recorded which). These receptors were taken from a man aged 18-75 years in good health. Both conserved end residues are part of each CDR3.

>TRBJ2-1|TRBV7-9
CASSFGQGIDEQFF
>TRBJ2-5|TRBV28
CASSSTVVLSRVETQYF
>TRBJ2-5|TRBV3-1
CASSRYGEGGETQYF
>TRBJ2-2|TRBV18
CASSSFIGTGELFF
>TRBJ2-1|TRBV6-1
CASSEAGAYYNEQFF
>TRBJ2-5|TRBV4-1
CASSPMSGGQETQYF
>TRBJ1-1|TRBV7-9
CASSQSGSSEEAFF
>TRBJ2-3|TRBV3-1
CASSQLLAGGPVRTDTQYF
>TRBJ2-3|TRBV9
CASSVGLRADTQYF
>TRBJ2-7|TRBV23-1
CASSHRHSGQAEQYF
>TRBJ2-4|TRBV3-1
CASSPYSPQDIQYF
>TRBJ2-3|TRBV5-1
CASRRLDTDTQYF
>TRBJ1-4|TRBV5-6
CASSFSDPNRLFF
>TRBJ2-1|TRBV11-2
CASSLGVGAGGRYNEQFF
>TRBJ2-7|TRBV7-2
CASSLFAGSPSEQYF
>TRBJ2-7|TRBV7-8
CASSQMGALSYEQYF
>TRBJ1-6|TRBV10-3
CAIIWPVNSPLHF
>TRBJ1-2|TRBV9
CASSVSQGLHGYTF